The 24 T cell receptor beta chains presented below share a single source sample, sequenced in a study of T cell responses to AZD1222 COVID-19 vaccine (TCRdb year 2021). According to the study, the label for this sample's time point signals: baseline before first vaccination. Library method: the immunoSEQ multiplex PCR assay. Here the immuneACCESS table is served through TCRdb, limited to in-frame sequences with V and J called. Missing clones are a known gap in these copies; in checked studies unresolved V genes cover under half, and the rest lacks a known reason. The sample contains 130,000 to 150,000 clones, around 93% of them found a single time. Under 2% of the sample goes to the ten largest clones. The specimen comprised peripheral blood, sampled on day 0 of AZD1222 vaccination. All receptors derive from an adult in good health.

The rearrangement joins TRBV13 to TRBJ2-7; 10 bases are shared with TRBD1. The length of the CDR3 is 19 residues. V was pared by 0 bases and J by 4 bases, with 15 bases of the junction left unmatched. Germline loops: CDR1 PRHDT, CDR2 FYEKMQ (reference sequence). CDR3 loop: CASSLGPGTGAGLPYEQYF. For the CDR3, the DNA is TGTGCCAGCAGCTTAGGCCCCGGGACAGGGGCTGGGTTGCCTTACGAGCAGTACTTC.

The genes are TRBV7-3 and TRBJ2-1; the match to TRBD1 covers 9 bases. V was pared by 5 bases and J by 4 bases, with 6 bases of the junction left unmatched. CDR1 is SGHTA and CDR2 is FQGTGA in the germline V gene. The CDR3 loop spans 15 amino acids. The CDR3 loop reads CASSTTGGGYNEQFF. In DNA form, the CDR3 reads TGTGCCAGCAGCACCACAGGGGGCGGGTACAATGAGCAGTTCTTC.

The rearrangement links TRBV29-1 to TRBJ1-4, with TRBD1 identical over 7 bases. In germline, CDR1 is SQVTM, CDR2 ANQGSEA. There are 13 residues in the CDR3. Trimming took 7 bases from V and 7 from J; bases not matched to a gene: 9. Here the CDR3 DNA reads TGCAGCGCGGGGTCCACAGGGGCTGAAAAACTGTTTTTT. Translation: CSAGSTGAEKLFF.

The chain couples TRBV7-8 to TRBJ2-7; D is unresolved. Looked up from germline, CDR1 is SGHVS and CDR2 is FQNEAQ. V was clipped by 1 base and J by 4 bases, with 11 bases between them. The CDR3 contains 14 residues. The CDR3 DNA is TGTGCCAGCAGCTTAGTCGGCGAAAGTTACGAGCAGTACTTC. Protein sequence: CASSLVGESYEQYF.

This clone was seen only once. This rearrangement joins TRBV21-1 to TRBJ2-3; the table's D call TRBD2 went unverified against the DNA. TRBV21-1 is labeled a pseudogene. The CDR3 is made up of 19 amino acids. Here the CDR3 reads CASSKGGSKNVPSTDTQYF. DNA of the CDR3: TGTGCCAGCAGCAAAGGCGGCAGCAAAAACGTACCTAGCACAGATACGCAGTATTTT.

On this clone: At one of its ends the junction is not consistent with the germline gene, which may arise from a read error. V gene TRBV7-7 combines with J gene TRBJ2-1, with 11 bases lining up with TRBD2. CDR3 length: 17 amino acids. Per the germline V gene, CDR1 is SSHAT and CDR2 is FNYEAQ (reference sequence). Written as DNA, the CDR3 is TGTGCTAGCAGCCCAACTACTAGCGGGAGCTCCTACAATGAGCAGTTCTTC. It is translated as CASSPTTSGSSYNEQFF.

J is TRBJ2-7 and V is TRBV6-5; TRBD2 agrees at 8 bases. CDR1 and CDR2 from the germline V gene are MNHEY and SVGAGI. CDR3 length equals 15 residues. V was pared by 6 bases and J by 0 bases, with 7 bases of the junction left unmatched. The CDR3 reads CASRTGGEYSYEQYF. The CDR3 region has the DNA TGTGCCAGCAGAACGGGGGGGGAATACTCCTACGAGCAGTACTTC.

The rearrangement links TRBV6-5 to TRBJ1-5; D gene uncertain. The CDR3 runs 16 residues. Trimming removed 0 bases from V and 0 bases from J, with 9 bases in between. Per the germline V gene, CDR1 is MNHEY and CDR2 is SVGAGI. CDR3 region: CASSYSGQISNQPQHF. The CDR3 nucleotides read TGTGCCAGCAGTTACTCAGGCCAAATTAGCAATCAGCCCCAGCATTTT.

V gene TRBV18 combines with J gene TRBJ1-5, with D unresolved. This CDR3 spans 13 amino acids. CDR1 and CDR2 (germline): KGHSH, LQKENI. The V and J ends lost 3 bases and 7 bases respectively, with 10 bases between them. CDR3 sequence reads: CASSPLSDQPQHF. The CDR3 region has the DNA TGTGCCAGCTCACCTCTCAGTGACCAGCCCCAGCATTTT. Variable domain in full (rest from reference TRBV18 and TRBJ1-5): NAGVMQNPRHLVRRRGQEARLRCSPMKGHSHVYWYRQLPEEGLKFMVYLQKENIIDESGMPKERFSAEFPKEGPSILRIQQVVRGDSAAYFCASSPLSDQPQHFGDGTRLSIL.

CDR3 region: CASSLGLSGGTTDTQYF. The CDR3 coding sequence is TGTGCCAGCAGCTTAGGGTTGAGCGGGGGGACCACAGATACGCAGTATTTT. The chain carries TRBV7-9 and TRBJ2-3; 9 bases are shared with TRBD2. Trimming at V came to 1 base and at J to 2 bases, leaving 7 bases not matched to a gene. CDR1 is SEHNR and CDR2 is FQNEAQ in the germline V gene (reference sequence). This CDR3 comprises 17 residues. The full variable domain, with the rest looked up from reference TRBV7-9 and TRBJ2-3, is DTGVSQNPRHKITKRGQNVTFRCDPISEHNRLYWYRQTLGQGPEFLTYFQNEAQLEKSRLLSDRFSAERPKGSFSTLEIQRTEQGDSAMYLCASSLGLSGGTTDTQYFGPGTRLTVL.

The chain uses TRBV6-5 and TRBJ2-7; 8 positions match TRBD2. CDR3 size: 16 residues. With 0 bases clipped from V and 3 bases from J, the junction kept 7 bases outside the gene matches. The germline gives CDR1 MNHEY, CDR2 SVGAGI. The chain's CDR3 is CASSYSTSEIYYEQYF. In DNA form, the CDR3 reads TGTGCCAGCAGTTACTCGACTAGCGAGATCTACTACGAGCAGTACTTC.

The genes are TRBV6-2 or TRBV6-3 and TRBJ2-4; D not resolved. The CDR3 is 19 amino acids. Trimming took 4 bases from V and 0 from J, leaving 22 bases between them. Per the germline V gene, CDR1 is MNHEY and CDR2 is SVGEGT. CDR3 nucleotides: TGTGCCAGCAGTTTCACCAGACTTCCTAAAGAACTAGCCAAAAACATTCAGTACTTC. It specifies CASSFTRLPKELAKNIQYF.

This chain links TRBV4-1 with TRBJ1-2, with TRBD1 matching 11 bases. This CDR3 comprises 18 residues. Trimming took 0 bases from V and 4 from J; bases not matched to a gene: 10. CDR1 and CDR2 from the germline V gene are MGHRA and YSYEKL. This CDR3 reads CASSQEMRTGGLIYGYTF. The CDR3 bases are TGCGCCAGCAGCCAAGAAATGAGGACAGGGGGCTTGATCTATGGCTACACCTTC.

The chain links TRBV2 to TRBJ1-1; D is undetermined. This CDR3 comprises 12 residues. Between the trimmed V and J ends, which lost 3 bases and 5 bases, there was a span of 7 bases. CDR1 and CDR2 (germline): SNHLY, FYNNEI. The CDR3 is CASSDPGTEAFF. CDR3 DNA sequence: TGTGCCAGCAGTGATCCGGGGACTGAAGCTTTCTTT.

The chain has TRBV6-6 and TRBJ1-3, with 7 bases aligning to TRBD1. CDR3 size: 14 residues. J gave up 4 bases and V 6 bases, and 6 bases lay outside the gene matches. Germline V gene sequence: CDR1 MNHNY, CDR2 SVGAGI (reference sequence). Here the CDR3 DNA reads TGTGCCAGCAGCTCGACAGGGACAGGAAACACCATATATTTT. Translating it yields CASSSTGTGNTIYF.

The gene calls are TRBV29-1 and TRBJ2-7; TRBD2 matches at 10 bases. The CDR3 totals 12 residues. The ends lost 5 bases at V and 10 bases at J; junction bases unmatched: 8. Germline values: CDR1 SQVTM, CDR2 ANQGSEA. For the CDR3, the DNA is TGCAGCGTTCGGTCTAGCGGGAGCCGCCAGTACTTC. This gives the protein CSVRSSGSRQYF.

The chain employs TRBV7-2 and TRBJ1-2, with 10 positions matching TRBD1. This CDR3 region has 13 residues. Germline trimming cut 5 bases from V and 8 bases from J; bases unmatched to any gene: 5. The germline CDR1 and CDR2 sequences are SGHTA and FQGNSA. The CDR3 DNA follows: TGTGCCAGCAGCCGAGGACAGGGGGAAGGCTACACCTTC. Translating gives CASSRGQGEGYTF.

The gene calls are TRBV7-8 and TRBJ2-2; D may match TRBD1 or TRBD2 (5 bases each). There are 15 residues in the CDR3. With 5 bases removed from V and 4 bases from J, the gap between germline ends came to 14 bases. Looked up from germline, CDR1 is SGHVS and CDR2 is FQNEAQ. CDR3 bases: TGTGCCAGCAGCCTTAGTAGAGGGGTCACCGGGGAGCTGTTTTTT. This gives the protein CASSLSRGVTGELFF.

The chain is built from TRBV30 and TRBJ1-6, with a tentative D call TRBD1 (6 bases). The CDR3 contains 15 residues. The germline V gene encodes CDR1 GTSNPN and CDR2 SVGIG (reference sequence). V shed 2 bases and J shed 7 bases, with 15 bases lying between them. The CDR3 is CAWSPFGTRNSPLHF. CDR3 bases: TGTGCCTGGAGTCCCTTCGGGACACGGAATTCACCCCTCCACTTT. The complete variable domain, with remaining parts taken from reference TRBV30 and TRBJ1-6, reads SQTIHQWPATLVQPVGSPLSLECTVEGTSNPNLYWYRQAAGRGLQLLFYSVGIGQISSEVPQNLSASRPQDRQFILSSKKLLLSDSGFYLCAWSPFGTRNSPLHFGNGTRLTVT.

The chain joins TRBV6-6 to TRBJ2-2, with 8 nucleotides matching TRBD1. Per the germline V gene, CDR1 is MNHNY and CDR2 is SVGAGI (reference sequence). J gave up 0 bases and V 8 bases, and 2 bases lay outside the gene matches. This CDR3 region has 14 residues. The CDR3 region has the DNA TGTGCCAGCTGGGACAGGACGAACACCGGGGAGCTGTTTTTT. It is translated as CASWDRTNTGELFF.

CDR3 DNA: TGTGCCAGCAGCTTACATGGGGGCACCATATATTTT. Protein product: CASSLHGGTIYF. The chain has TRBV7-2 and TRBJ1-3; perhaps TRBD1 as D (5 bases). The CDR3 runs 12 residues. Trimming removed 2 bases from V and 9 bases from J, with 8 bases in between. The germline V gene encodes CDR1 SGHTA and CDR2 FQGNSA.

CDR3 protein: CAWGRAGKTDTQYF. CDR3 DNA: TGTGCCTGGGGGAGGGCCGGGAAAACAGATACGCAGTATTTT. The rearrangement uses TRBV30 and TRBJ2-3; the match to TRBD2 covers 7 bases. This CDR3 spans 14 amino acids. CDR1 and CDR2 from the germline V gene are GTSNPN and SVGIG (reference sequence). Trimming took 5 bases from V and 3 from J; bases not matched to a gene: 8.

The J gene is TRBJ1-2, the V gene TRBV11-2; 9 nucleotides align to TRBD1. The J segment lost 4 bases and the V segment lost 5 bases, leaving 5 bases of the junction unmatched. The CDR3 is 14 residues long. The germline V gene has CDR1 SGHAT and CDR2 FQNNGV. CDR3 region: CASSKSTGGYGYTF. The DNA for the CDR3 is TGTGCCAGCAGCAAATCGACAGGGGGCTATGGCTACACCTTC.

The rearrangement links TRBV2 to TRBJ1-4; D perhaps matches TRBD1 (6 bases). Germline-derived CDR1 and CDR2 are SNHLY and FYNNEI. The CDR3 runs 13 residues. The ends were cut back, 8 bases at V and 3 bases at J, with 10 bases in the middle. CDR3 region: CASLRGANEKLFF. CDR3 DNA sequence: TGTGCCAGCCTCAGGGGAGCTAATGAAAAACTGTTTTTT. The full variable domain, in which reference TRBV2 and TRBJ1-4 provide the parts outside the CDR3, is EPEVTQTPSHQVTQMGQEVILRCVPISNHLYFYWYRQILGQKVEFLVSFYNNEISEKSEIFDDQFSVERPDGSNFTLKIRSTKLEDSAMYFCASLRGANEKLFFGSGTQLSVL.